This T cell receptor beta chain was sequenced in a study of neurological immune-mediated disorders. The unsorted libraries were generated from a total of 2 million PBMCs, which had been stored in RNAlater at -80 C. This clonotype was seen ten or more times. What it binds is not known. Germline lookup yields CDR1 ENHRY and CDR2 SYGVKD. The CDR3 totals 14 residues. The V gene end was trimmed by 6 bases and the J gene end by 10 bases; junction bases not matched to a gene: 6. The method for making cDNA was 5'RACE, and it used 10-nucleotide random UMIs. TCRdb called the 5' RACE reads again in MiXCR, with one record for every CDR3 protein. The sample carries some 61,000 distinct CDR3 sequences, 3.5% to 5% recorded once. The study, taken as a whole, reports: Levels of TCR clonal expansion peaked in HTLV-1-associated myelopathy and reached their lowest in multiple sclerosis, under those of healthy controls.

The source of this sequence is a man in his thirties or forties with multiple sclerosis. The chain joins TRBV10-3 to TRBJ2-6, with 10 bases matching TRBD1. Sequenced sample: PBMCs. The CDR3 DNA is TGTGCCATCAGCCCGGGACAGGGGCTAAACGTCCTGACTTTC. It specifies CAISPGQGLNVLTF.